Given below is one T cell receptor beta chain in context. Its cognate antigen is unknown. The sample belongs to a study of radiotherapy plus CTLA-4 blockade in lung cancer. As for the study in general: Objective responses arose in about 18% of patients, and under 40% experienced disease control.

Enrolled patients, whose metastatic non-small-cell lung cancer was chemo-refractory, received focal radiation plus CTLA-4 blockade with ipilimumab. Profiling relied on immunoSEQ multiplex PCR, and the TCRdb table lists in-frame clones only, not all of them. The profile covers approximately 85,000 clones, with around 86% appearing a single time and just over 2% taken by the ten largest. CDR1 is SGHDT, CDR2 YYEEEE, per germline. CDR3 size: 14 residues. V lost 2 bases to trimming and J lost 3 bases, with 8 bases between them. Notes on the study in general: Blood-borne expansion of tumor-derived TCR clones followed radiotherapy plus ipilimumab. Response was reportedly best predicted by early blood T cell clone dynamics, with interferon-beta.

The sequencing used peripheral blood, collected from a patient treated with radiotherapy plus ipilimumab. The genes are TRBV5-6 and TRBJ2-2; D remains unclear. The clonotype was recovered from a human donor with non-small cell lung cancer who had a partial response to radiotherapy plus ipilimumab. CDR3 in amino acids: CASSFRTDTGELFF. The CDR3 bases are TGTGCCAGCAGCTTTAGAACGGACACCGGGGAGCTGTTTTTT.